This T cell receptor (beta chain) originates from a study of CD8+ T cells in alopecia areata (dated by TCRdb to between 2017 and 2018). As for the study more broadly: Treated patients were enrolled in an open-label pilot trial of oral tofacitinib at 5 to 10 mg twice daily for moderate-to-severe alopecia areata. Biopsies were taken from tofacitinib-treated patients at baseline and at 4 and 24 weeks of treatment, and a later scalp biopsy was taken in several of the tofacitinib-treated patients. Patients received tofacitinib for 6 to 18 months and were then followed off drug for 6 months to check for delayed response and recurrence. Scalp clonality was compared across normal scalp (n=4), patchy alopecia areata scalp (n=8), and alopecia totalis/universalis scalp (n=8). To study T cell clonal expansion in alopecia areata, the researchers applied high-throughput TCRbeta sequencing to both the C3H/HeJ mouse model and human patients. In humans, TCRbeta sequencing was performed on scalp tissue and on sorted CD4+ and CD8+ peripheral blood T cells from healthy controls and from patients with patchy or totalis/universalis alopecia areata. TCRbeta CDR3 regions were amplified by immunoSEQ multiplex PCR using 35 Vbeta forward and 13 Jbeta reverse primers. RNA came from the PAXgene miRNA kit for fixed scalp, the miRNeasy kit for PBMCs, and the RNeasy kit for mouse skin. For the treated patients, the SALT score, which quantifies what percentage of scalp surface area is affected, served as the measure of disease severity.

The paper as a whole reports these results and caveats: Compared with mice, TCR sequences shared between patients were less clear, possibly partly because of HLA diversity across the patient population. Higher clonality and more expanded CD8+ clones were observed in lesional scalp than in normal scalp, particularly in alopecia totalis/universalis, a finding suggestive of antigenic drive. Because the treated cohort was small and had just a single nonresponder, larger studies are needed to establish links between baseline CD8+ expansion and response. Tofacitinib significantly lowered scalp clonality and the number of expanded CD8+ clones among the top 100 scalp clones. Many expanded lesional clones were found to persist in scalp and blood during tofacitinib treatment, and relapse after treatment cessation may be partly explained by this persistence. Scalp TCR repertoire analysis is complicated because resident alphabeta T cells in normal human skin are also sequenced, whereas mouse skin is dominated by gammadelta T cells.

The sample's time point, from its label and the paper: around 4 weeks on oral tofacitinib. In light of the paper, this sample's treatment or condition label describes: oral pan-JAK inhibitor, 5-10 mg twice daily. From alopecia areata patients, peripheral blood was collected along with lesional scalp punch biopsies. PBMCs were isolated by density centrifugation and stained for CD3, CD4 and CD8, after which CD4+ and CD8+ T cells were sorted on a FACSAria. Regarding this clone: No cognate antigen has been identified for it. No base qualities exist here, and no much larger clone lies one base off it.

The library came from the immunoSEQ multiplex PCR assay. RNA was extracted from all samples and reverse transcribed into cDNA, which served as template for TCR sequencing. First-strand cDNA was synthesized using SuperScript III with a 2:1 mix of oligo-dT and random hexamers. A synthetic immune receptor repertoire was used to gauge amplification bias, and whatever bias remained was removed computationally. Per the original workflow: Raw reads were preprocessed to remove errors, and CDR3 was defined by IMGT conventions from the conserved cysteine to phenylalanine. To get clonality, Shannon entropy was normalized by log2 of the number of productive unique TCRs and the result was subtracted from 1. Whether scalp clones were CD4 or CD8 was inferred by matching scalp TCRbeta sequences against CD4 and CD8 repertoires sorted from blood. Not all clones reach the TCRdb copy of this immuneACCESS table, which keeps in-frame sequences only. Checked studies attribute under half of the gap to unresolved V genes and leave the rest unexplained. V, J and clone size derive from that table, while D and trimming were established from the DNA sequence. For this sample the table gives 100,000 to 150,000 clones, of which approximately 60% were detected only once. Of the sample, 5.7% is held by the ten largest clones.

The CDR3 starts with the cysteine, ends with the phenylalanine, and has 11 residues. CDR3 DNA is the only sequence kept; it has 33 bases, read in frame from the first base. The germline V gene sets CDR1 to MDHEN and CDR2 to SYDVKM. V and J lose 6 bases and 5 bases, and a span of 7 bases separates them. Rearrangement joined TRBV28 to TRBJ2-5; perhaps TRBD2 is the D gene, with 5 bases matching. The TCR originated in a human donor with alopecia areata. The sample consisted of CD4+ T cells sorted from blood, taken at week 4, from a patient treated with tofacitinib. The CDR3 sequence is CASRRRETQYF. The DNA sequence follows: TGTGCCAGCAGGAGGAGGGAGACCCAGTACTTC.